The clone carrying this TCR beta chain was picked up a small number of times. V lost 5 bases to trimming and J lost 8 bases; unmatched junction nucleotides: 5. Germline values: CDR1 MGHDK, CDR2 SYGVNS. The CDR3 runs to 12 residues. The data are from a study of T-cell reconstitution after alpha-beta-depleted transplantation in children. The library targeted TCRbeta and was prepared with unique molecular identifiers. MiXCR was run by TCRdb on the PCR reads, yielding one entry per CDR3 protein. The sample has about 270,000 distinct CDR3 sequences; over 8% are singletons. The chain is built from TRBV25-1 and TRBJ1-2; 7 bases match TRBD1. The receptor comes from a human donor who donated a stem cell graft to a child with SCID. Sequences were derived from PBMCs from the stem cell graft donor, sampled from the stem cell graft. The CDR3 coding sequence is TGTGCCAGCAGTACAGGGGTAAGGGGCTACACCTTC. This sequence encodes CASSTGVRGYTF.